One sample yielded the 9 T cell receptor beta chains listed below, sequenced in a study of monozygotic twins with inflammatory bowel disease. TCRdb reprocessed the 5' RACE reads, with one entry per CDR3 protein and no DNA. This sample's clone table lists a few hundred thousand distinct CDR3 sequences. The sequencing sample was made of blood. These receptor sequences come from a human donor with ulcerative colitis or Crohn's disease, or a healthy co-twin of an affected twin (not recorded which).

The chain uses TRBV7-2 and TRBJ2-3; the D call from TCRdb, TRBD1, cannot be confirmed without DNA. CDR3 length equals 15 residues. The germline CDR1 and CDR2 sequences are SGHTA and FQGNSA. The CDR3 sequence: CASSASRAHTDTQYF.

V is TRBV7-2 and J is TRBJ1-4; TCRdb designates TRBD1, a call that cannot be tested without DNA. Per the germline V gene, CDR1 is SGHTA and CDR2 is FQGNSA. The CDR3 runs 14 residues. The CDR3 here is CASSFGQGVEKLFF. Variable domain in full (rest from reference TRBV7-2 and TRBJ1-4): GAGVSQSPSNKVTEKGKDVELRCDPISGHTALYWYRQSLGQGLEFLIYFQGNSAPDKSGLPSDRFSAERTGGSVSTLTIQRTQQEDSAVYLCASSFGQGVEKLFFGSGTQLSVL.

CDR3 protein: CASSSDRLSTGELFF. The chain is built from TRBV11-2 and TRBJ2-2; with no DNA, the TCRdb D assignment of TRBD1 cannot be verified. This CDR3 spans 15 amino acids. Germline CDR1 reads SGHAT; CDR2 reads FQNNGV.

V and J are TRBV4-2 and TRBJ1-2. Germline V lookup: CDR1 LGHNA, CDR2 YNFKEQ. The CDR3 runs to 17 residues. The CDR3 loop is CASSQDQWEQPNYGYTF.

The rearrangement joins TRBV7-7 to TRBJ2-5. The germline gives CDR1 SSHAT, CDR2 FNYEAQ (reference sequence). The CDR3 has 13 amino acids. CDR3 amino acids: CASSSQRQETQYF.

This chain joins TRBV6-5 and TRBJ2-7. The CDR3 consists of 15 residues. Per the germline V gene, CDR1 is MNHEY and CDR2 is SVGAGI. The CDR3 is CASSYERLKSYEQYF.

This chain links TRBV11-1 with TRBJ2-1; without DNA, the TCRdb call of TRBD1 cannot be checked. CDR3 length: 16 amino acids. Germline CDR1 reads SGHAT; CDR2 reads FQDESV (reference sequence). CDR3 sequence: CASSRTRGATWHEQFF.

The chain uses TRBV5-1 and TRBJ1-2; TCRdb's D call of TRBD1 is untestable without DNA. The CDR3 spans 15 residues. Germline lookup yields CDR1 SGHRS and CDR2 YFSETQ. The chain's CDR3 is CASSARDRDLDGYTF.

The rearrangement links TRBV12-3 or TRBV12-4 to TRBJ1-3. The CDR3 is 15 amino acids. The chain's CDR3 is CASSPSGGSGNTIYF.